Listed below are T cell receptor beta chains from one sample, sequenced in a study of CD8 T cells in Susac syndrome. TCRdb reanalysed the immunoSEQ multiplex PCR reads using MiXCR and keeps one entry per CDR3 protein. The top ten hold roughly 0.5% of the sample, which has approximately 140,000 distinct CDR3 sequences, around 75% seen once. The source material was CD8+ T cells from PBMCs. The receptors were sampled from a human donor with multiple sclerosis. Each CDR3 is given with its conserved first and last residue. A D gene is named only where the DNA matches it firmly. The listing skips clone size in some rows; elsewhere it reads once, few, many or a size class.

d_gene: -; j_gene: TRBJ1-2; abundance: few; v_gene: TRBV9; len: 16; CDR3aa: CASSVESGMDNYGYTF; CDR3nt: TGTGCCAGCAGCGTAGAAAGCGGGATGGACAACTATGGCTACACCTTC
d_gene: -; j_gene: TRBJ1-2; abundance: -; v_gene: TRBV4-1; len: 16; CDR3aa: CASSQERDILNYGYTF; CDR3nt: TGCGCCAGCAGCCAAGAGAGGGACATCTTGAACTATGGCTACACCTTC
d_gene: -; j_gene: TRBJ2-2; abundance: -; v_gene: TRBV6-5; len: 19; CDR3aa: CASSYGLQVSGNPAGELFF; CDR3nt: TGTGCCAGCAGTTACGGTCTTCAGGTGTCAGGGAATCCGGCCGGGGAGCTGTTTTTT
d_gene: -; j_gene: TRBJ1-1; abundance: -; v_gene: TRBV19; len: 13; CDR3aa: CASSVGGVTEAFF; CDR3nt: TGTGCCAGTAGTGTCGGGGGGGTAACTGAAGCTTTCTTT
d_gene: TRBD1; j_gene: TRBJ1-3; abundance: -; v_gene: TRBV27; len: 16; CDR3aa: CASSNHWTGAGNTIYF; CDR3nt: TGTGCCAGCAGCAACCACTGGACAGGGGCTGGAAACACCATATATTTT
d_gene: -; j_gene: TRBJ1-1; abundance: -; v_gene: TRBV4-1; len: 15; CDR3aa: CASSQLGGVRTEAFF; CDR3nt: TGCGCCAGCAGCCAATTAGGGGGGGTAAGGACTGAAGCTTTCTTT
d_gene: -; j_gene: TRBJ1-2; abundance: -; v_gene: TRBV30; len: 14; CDR3aa: CAWSVRGNPDGYTF; CDR3nt: TGTGCCTGGAGTGTACGGGGGAATCCGGATGGCTACACCTTC
d_gene: -; j_gene: TRBJ2-7; abundance: -; v_gene: TRBV2; len: 14; CDR3aa: CASSPRTDYYEQYF; CDR3nt: TGTGCCAGCAGTCCAAGGACCGACTATTACGAGCAGTACTTC
d_gene: TRBD2; j_gene: TRBJ2-1; abundance: -; v_gene: TRBV7-9; len: 17; CDR3aa: CASSLRGTSGVYNEQFF; CDR3nt: TGTGCCAGCAGCTTAAGAGGGACTAGCGGGGTCTACAATGAGCAGTTCTTC
d_gene: -; j_gene: TRBJ1-2; abundance: -; v_gene: TRBV7-6; len: 13; CDR3aa: CASSLVGADGYTF; CDR3nt: TGTGCCAGCAGCTTAGTAGGGGCAGATGGCTACACCTTC
d_gene: -; j_gene: TRBJ1-5; abundance: -; v_gene: TRBV12-3/TRBV12-4; len: 14; CDR3aa: CASSLGAHNQPQHF; CDR3nt: TGTGCCAGCAGTTTAGGGGCTCACAATCAGCCCCAGCATTTT
d_gene: TRBD2; j_gene: TRBJ2-3; abundance: -; v_gene: TRBV11-2; len: 14; CDR3aa: CASSTSGRTDTQYF; CDR3nt: TGTGCCAGCAGCACTAGCGGGAGAACAGATACGCAGTATTTT
d_gene: -; j_gene: TRBJ2-2; abundance: -; v_gene: TRBV5-1; len: 14; CDR3aa: CASHRPGDTGELFF; CDR3nt: TGCGCCAGCCACCGGCCGGGGGACACCGGGGAGCTGTTTTTT
d_gene: -; j_gene: TRBJ1-5; abundance: once; v_gene: TRBV2; len: 13; CDR3aa: CALGAALNQPQHF; CDR3nt: TGTGCCCTCGGGGCAGCACTCAATCAGCCCCAGCATTTT
d_gene: -; j_gene: TRBJ1-5; abundance: -; v_gene: TRBV27; len: 13; CDR3aa: CASSRKMNQPQHF; CDR3nt: TGTGCCAGCAGTCGAAAGATGAATCAGCCCCAGCATTTT
d_gene: -; j_gene: TRBJ1-4; abundance: -; v_gene: TRBV6-1; len: 16; CDR3aa: CASHLGYGVSNEKLFF; CDR3nt: TGTGCCAGCCATCTGGGCTATGGGGTGAGCAATGAAAAACTGTTTTTT
d_gene: TRBD1; j_gene: TRBJ1-2; abundance: few; v_gene: TRBV4-1; len: 16; CDR3aa: CASSQPGTGGSYGYTF; CDR3nt: TGCGCCAGCAGCCAACCCGGGACAGGGGGCTCCTATGGCTACACCTTC
d_gene: -; j_gene: TRBJ1-1; abundance: -; v_gene: TRBV4-1; len: 13; CDR3aa: CASSQDRQGRAFF; CDR3nt: TGCGCCAGCAGCCAAGATAGGCAGGGACGCGCTTTCTTT
d_gene: TRBD1; j_gene: TRBJ2-3; abundance: -; v_gene: TRBV7-2; len: 17; CDR3aa: CASSFSGTASSTDTQYF; CDR3nt: TGTGCCAGCAGCTTTTCCGGGACAGCCTCTAGCACAGATACGCAGTATTTT
d_gene: -; j_gene: TRBJ1-2; abundance: once; v_gene: TRBV12-3/TRBV12-4; len: 16; CDR3aa: CASSEEPGYINYGYTF; CDR3nt: TGTGCCAGCAGCGAAGAGCCGGGGTATATTAACTATGGCTACACCTTC
d_gene: TRBD1; j_gene: TRBJ2-2; abundance: -; v_gene: TRBV12-3/TRBV12-4; len: 15; CDR3aa: CASSPQDRGLVELFF; CDR3nt: TGTGCCAGCAGCCCCCAGGACAGGGGGCTAGTGGAGCTGTTTTTT
d_gene: TRBD2; j_gene: TRBJ2-2; abundance: once; v_gene: TRBV7-2; len: 17; CDR3aa: CASSLQSGGPDTGELFF; CDR3nt: TGTGCCAGCAGCCTCCAATCGGGAGGGCCTGACACCGGGGAGCTGTTTTTT
d_gene: -; j_gene: TRBJ1-1; abundance: -; v_gene: TRBV19; len: 12; CDR3aa: CATSEGLTEAFF; CDR3nt: TGTGCCACTTCAGAGGGGTTAACTGAAGCTTTCTTT
d_gene: TRBD2; j_gene: TRBJ2-2; abundance: -; v_gene: TRBV5-4; len: 15; CDR3aa: CASSLGTSVPGELFF; CDR3nt: TGTGCCAGCAGCTTGGGGACTAGCGTCCCCGGGGAGCTGTTTTTT
d_gene: -; j_gene: TRBJ2-2; abundance: -; v_gene: TRBV5-1; len: 16; CDR3aa: CASSLDISANTGELFF; CDR3nt: TGCGCCAGCAGCTTGGATATCAGCGCGAACACCGGGGAGCTGTTTTTT
d_gene: -; j_gene: TRBJ2-1; abundance: -; v_gene: TRBV7-9; len: 16; CDR3aa: CASSPGEGRGYNEQFF; CDR3nt: TGTGCCAGCAGCCCCGGCGAAGGCCGAGGCTACAATGAGCAGTTCTTC
d_gene: TRBD1; j_gene: TRBJ1-4; abundance: -; v_gene: TRBV6-1; len: 14; CDR3aa: CASSKNRGREKLFF; CDR3nt: TGTGCCAGCAGTAAGAACAGGGGACGTGAAAAACTGTTTTTT
d_gene: TRBD2; j_gene: TRBJ2-1; abundance: -; v_gene: TRBV13; len: 15; CDR3aa: CASILGLAGWNEQFF; CDR3nt: TGTGCCAGCATCCTGGGGCTAGCGGGGTGGAATGAGCAGTTCTTC
d_gene: -; j_gene: TRBJ1-1; abundance: -; v_gene: TRBV27; len: 14; CDR3aa: CASSLHGPNTEAFF; CDR3nt: TGTGCCAGCAGTTTACATGGGCCGAACACTGAAGCTTTCTTT
d_gene: -; j_gene: TRBJ1-2; abundance: -; v_gene: TRBV12-3/TRBV12-4; len: 16; CDR3aa: CASSFGRVAANYGYTF; CDR3nt: TGTGCCAGCAGTTTTGGACGGGTGGCAGCTAACTATGGCTACACCTTC
d_gene: -; j_gene: TRBJ2-5; abundance: few; v_gene: TRBV6-1; len: 15; CDR3aa: CASSIYQSGVETQYF; CDR3nt: TGTGCCAGCAGCATATACCAGTCAGGGGTAGAGACCCAGTACTTC
d_gene: -; j_gene: TRBJ1-1; abundance: -; v_gene: TRBV20-1; len: 15; CDR3aa: CSARDFTGSNTEAFF; CDR3nt: TGCAGTGCTAGAGACTTCACAGGCTCGAACACTGAAGCTTTCTTT
d_gene: TRBD2; j_gene: TRBJ2-1; abundance: -; v_gene: TRBV30; len: 13; CDR3aa: CAWSLADYNEQFF; CDR3nt: TGTGCCTGGAGTCTAGCGGATTACAATGAGCAGTTCTTC
d_gene: TRBD2; j_gene: TRBJ2-2; abundance: once; v_gene: TRBV12-3/TRBV12-4; len: 16; CDR3aa: CASRTGGSRDTGELFF; CDR3nt: TGTGCCAGCAGGACTGGCGGGAGTCGTGACACCGGGGAGCTGTTTTTT
d_gene: -; j_gene: TRBJ2-5; abundance: -; v_gene: TRBV28; len: 14; CDR3aa: CASSLMQAQETQYF; CDR3nt: TGTGCCAGCAGTTTAATGCAGGCCCAAGAGACCCAGTACTTC
d_gene: TRBD1; j_gene: TRBJ2-7; abundance: once; v_gene: TRBV25-1; len: 12; CDR3aa: CASRQGAYEQYF; CDR3nt: TGTGCCAGCCGACAGGGGGCCTACGAGCAGTACTTC
d_gene: TRBD2; j_gene: TRBJ2-3; abundance: once; v_gene: TRBV9; len: 19; CDR3aa: CASSVDPRSSGSVTDTQYF; CDR3nt: TGTGCCAGCAGCGTAGACCCTCGTAGCAGCGGGAGTGTGACAGATACGCAGTATTTT
d_gene: TRBD1; j_gene: TRBJ1-5; abundance: -; v_gene: TRBV19; len: 15; CDR3aa: CASSTGQGVVQPQHF; CDR3nt: TGTGCCAGTAGCACGGGACAGGGGGTGGTTCAGCCCCAGCATTTT
d_gene: -; j_gene: TRBJ1-1; abundance: -; v_gene: TRBV5-4; len: 13; CDR3aa: CASSSAPGTEAFF; CDR3nt: TGTGCCAGCAGCTCTGCGCCGGGGACTGAAGCTTTCTTT
d_gene: -; j_gene: TRBJ1-2; abundance: -; v_gene: TRBV16; len: 12; CDR3aa: CASSQWGSGYTF; CDR3nt: TGTGCCAGCAGCCAGTGGGGCAGCGGCTACACCTTC
d_gene: -; j_gene: TRBJ2-1; abundance: -; v_gene: TRBV27; len: 18; CDR3aa: CASSSSEVGSGSYNEQFF; CDR3nt: TGTGCCAGCAGTTCCTCTGAGGTGGGGTCGGGGTCCTACAATGAGCAGTTCTTC
d_gene: -; j_gene: TRBJ1-5; abundance: -; v_gene: TRBV12-3/TRBV12-4; len: 16; CDR3aa: CASSLFGPHSNQPQHF; CDR3nt: TGTGCCAGCAGTTTATTCGGTCCCCATAGCAATCAGCCCCAGCATTTT
d_gene: -; j_gene: TRBJ1-2; abundance: -; v_gene: TRBV6-5; len: 15; CDR3aa: CASSYLRGAPDGYTF; CDR3nt: TGTGCCAGCAGTTACTTACGAGGGGCGCCGGATGGCTACACCTTC
d_gene: -; j_gene: TRBJ2-1; abundance: once; v_gene: TRBV24-1; len: 16; CDR3aa: CATSDFLENPYNEQFF; CDR3nt: TGTGCCACCAGTGATTTTTTAGAGAATCCCTACAATGAGCAGTTCTTC
d_gene: -; j_gene: TRBJ1-2; abundance: -; v_gene: TRBV9; len: 14; CDR3aa: CTSSVLGAGEGYTF; CDR3nt: TGTACCAGCAGCGTTCTAGGGGCAGGGGAAGGCTACACCTTC
d_gene: -; j_gene: TRBJ1-2; abundance: -; v_gene: TRBV28; len: 15; CDR3aa: CASSSYVEGNYGYTF; CDR3nt: TGTGCCAGCAGTTCCTACGTGGAGGGTAACTATGGCTACACCTTC
d_gene: TRBD1; j_gene: TRBJ2-6; abundance: -; v_gene: TRBV6-1; len: 14; CDR3aa: CASTGDSGANVLTF; CDR3nt: TGTGCCAGTACAGGGGACTCTGGGGCCAACGTCCTGACTTTC
d_gene: TRBD1; j_gene: TRBJ2-7; abundance: once; v_gene: TRBV19; len: 15; CDR3aa: CASSEDRGPSYEQYF; CDR3nt: TGTGCCAGTAGTGAAGACAGGGGACCCAGCTACGAGCAGTACTTC
d_gene: -; j_gene: TRBJ1-3; abundance: -; v_gene: TRBV4-3; len: 14; CDR3aa: CASSQVRYANTIYF; CDR3nt: TGCGCCAGCAGCCAAGTCCGGTACGCAAACACCATATATTTT
d_gene: -; j_gene: TRBJ2-4; abundance: -; v_gene: TRBV7-8; len: 16; CDR3aa: CASSQLGPSSKNIQYF; CDR3nt: TGTGCCAGCAGCCAACTGGGACCTTCTTCTAAAAACATTCAGTACTTC
d_gene: -; j_gene: TRBJ2-1; abundance: -; v_gene: TRBV6-5; len: 12; CDR3aa: CASSYGSDEQFF; CDR3nt: TGTGCCAGCAGTTATGGTTCGGATGAGCAGTTCTTC
d_gene: -; j_gene: TRBJ1-4; abundance: -; v_gene: TRBV12-3/TRBV12-4; len: 12; CDR3aa: CASRGINEKLFF; CDR3nt: TGTGCCTCAAGGGGGATTAATGAAAAACTGTTTTTT
d_gene: -; j_gene: TRBJ2-7; abundance: -; v_gene: TRBV4-1; len: 13; CDR3aa: CASRDGLTYEQYF; CDR3nt: TGCGCCAGCCGGGACGGACTAACCTACGAGCAGTACTTC
d_gene: TRBD1; j_gene: TRBJ2-3; abundance: -; v_gene: TRBV29-1; len: 14; CDR3aa: CSVPGTGVIDTQYF; CDR3nt: TGCAGCGTCCCCGGGACAGGGGTAATAGATACGCAGTATTTT
d_gene: TRBD1; j_gene: TRBJ1-1; abundance: -; v_gene: TRBV6-1; len: 16; CDR3aa: CASTSRQGALFAEAFF; CDR3nt: TGTGCCAGCACCTCAAGACAGGGGGCCCTTTTTGCTGAAGCTTTCTTT
d_gene: -; j_gene: TRBJ2-3; abundance: -; v_gene: TRBV7-9; len: 11; CDR3aa: CASSPGLPQYF; CDR3nt: TGTGCCAGCAGTCCCGGGTTACCGCAGTATTTT
d_gene: -; j_gene: TRBJ1-6; abundance: -; v_gene: TRBV2; len: 12; CDR3aa: CASGRQDPPLHF; CDR3nt: TGTGCCAGCGGTCGACAGGACCCACCCCTCCACTTT
d_gene: TRBD1; j_gene: TRBJ2-7; abundance: few; v_gene: TRBV27; len: 16; CDR3aa: CASSYAGPGQLYEQYF; CDR3nt: TGTGCCAGCAGTTACGCCGGCCCGGGACAGCTCTACGAGCAGTACTTC
d_gene: -; j_gene: TRBJ2-2; abundance: -; v_gene: TRBV27; len: 13; CDR3aa: CASTLIRGRELFF; CDR3nt: TGTGCCAGCACCCTAATTCGGGGGAGGGAGCTGTTTTTT